This TCR beta chain was found in a study of blood T cell repertoires in COVID-19. Study-level background: Italy, Spain and the United States were the sources of the convalescent and acute COVID-19 samples. Sample material is recorded as cDNA or gDNA derived from T cells, B-cell-depleted T cells, or PBMCs.

Using immunoSEQ multiplex PCR, the repertoire was profiled, and TCRdb retains in-frame clones only, with some absent. The sample lists approximately 260,000 clones, roughly 84% seen once, with 8% to 9.5% in the top ten. This TCR was recovered from a human donor in a cohort sampled during active COVID-19. Sequenced material: peripheral blood.

The DNA for the CDR3 is TGTGCCATCAGTGACCCCAGGGGTGGGGGGGATGGCTACACCTTC. This gives the protein CAISDPRGGGDGYTF. V and J are TRBV10-3 and TRBJ1-2; a possible D gene is TRBD1 (6 bases). The germline V gene has CDR1 ENHRY and CDR2 SYGVKD. This CDR3 is built from 15 residues. The V end was cut by 3 bases, the J end by 6 bases, with 17 bases between.